This T cell receptor beta chain emerged from a study of shared clonotypes between healthy human individuals. Each sample came from a Caucasian adult donor living in Nashville, Tennessee. Per the germline V gene, CDR1 is SEHNR and CDR2 is FQNEAQ (reference sequence). V lost 1 base and J lost 4; bases outside the gene matches: 1. The CDR3 is 15 amino acids. Sequencing was performed with immunoSEQ multiplex PCR; in TCRdb, only in-frame clones are kept and a portion is missing. The top ten clones hold about 0.45% of a sample with some 1.5 million clones, roughly 98% of them seen once. V is TRBV7-9 and J is TRBJ2-7; 13 nucleotides agree with TRBD2. The sample was naive CD4+ T cells sorted from blood. Subset described: CD45RA+ positively selected. This sequence was found in a man in his thirties or forties in good health. CDR3 DNA: TGTGCCAGCAGCTTAGGGGGACTAGCGGGATACGAGCAGTACTTC. This gives the protein CASSLGGLAGYEQYF.